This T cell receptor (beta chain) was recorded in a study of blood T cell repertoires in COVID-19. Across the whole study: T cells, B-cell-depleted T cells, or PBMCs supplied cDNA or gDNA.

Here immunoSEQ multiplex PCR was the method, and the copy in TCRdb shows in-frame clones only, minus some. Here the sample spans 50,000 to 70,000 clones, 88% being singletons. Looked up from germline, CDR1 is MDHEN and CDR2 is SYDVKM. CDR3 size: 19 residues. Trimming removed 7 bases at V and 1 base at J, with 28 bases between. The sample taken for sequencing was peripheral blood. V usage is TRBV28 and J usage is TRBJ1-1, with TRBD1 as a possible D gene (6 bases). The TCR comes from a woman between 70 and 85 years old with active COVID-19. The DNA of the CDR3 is TGTGCCAGCAACGGCGCCCCCGGGACATCAGGCGGTGCGAACACTGAAGCTTTCTTT. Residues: CASNGAPGTSGGANTEAFF.